This T cell receptor (beta chain) is drawn from a study of beta chain features in type 1 diabetes. The V gene end was trimmed by 1 base and the J gene end by 4 bases; junction bases not matched to a gene: 3. The V gene's germline CDR1 is LNHNV and CDR2 YYDKDF (reference sequence). The CDR3 is 16 residues long. Sequencing targeted expressed TCRB transcripts, as all isolated RNA had been reverse transcribed. Naive, central memory and regulatory T cell samples produced a mean of about 4 million reads. Here immunoSEQ multiplex PCR was the method, and the copy in TCRdb shows in-frame clones only, minus some. The sample records about 180,000 clones, around an eighth being singletons.

This receptor was identified in a woman younger than 35 in good health. The gene calls are TRBV15 and TRBJ2-7; 14 bases align to TRBD2. Sequencing was done on a sample of central memory CD4+ T cells from blood. CDR3 coding DNA: TGTGCCACCAGCAGAGCCGGGACTAGCGGGAGATACGAGCAGTACTTC. It encodes CATSRAGTSGRYEQYF.